These 9 T cell receptor beta chains originate from one sample sequenced in a study of T cell responses to AZD1222 COVID-19 vaccine. TCRdb's table, derived via immunoSEQ multiplex PCR, lists solely in-frame clones and lacks some. The sample lists approximately 130,000 clones; over 90% were seen once. Here the sequenced sample was peripheral blood, taken on day 0 of AZD1222 vaccination. The receptor set was obtained from an adult in good health.

V and J are TRBV2 and TRBJ1-2; D not certain. The germline CDR1 and CDR2 sequences are SNHLY and FYNNEI. The CDR3 runs to 13 residues. The V end lost 6 bases, the J end lost 2 bases, and 10 bases lay between the germline ends. CDR3 in amino acids: CASRKWGNYGYTF. The CDR3 nucleotides read TGTGCCAGCAGGAAGTGGGGAAACTATGGCTACACCTTC.

The chain recombines TRBV27 with TRBJ1-2; maybe TRBD1 (6 bases). Trimming cost V 4 bases and J 7 bases, with 19 bases left between them. Germline loops: CDR1 MNHEY, CDR2 SMNVEV (reference sequence). The CDR3 runs to 15 residues. The CDR3 region has the DNA TGTGCCAGCAGTTCCCTACCTCACAGGGCTGGTGGCTACACCTTC. Amino acid sequence: CASSSLPHRAGGYTF.

The chain combines TRBV25-1 with TRBJ2-1; 8 bases map to TRBD1. The ends lost 3 bases at V and 9 bases at J; junction bases unmatched: 13. CDR3 length equals 16 residues. The germline V gene encodes CDR1 MGHDK and CDR2 SYGVNS. The CDR3 nucleotides read TGTGCCAGCAGTGACCTTCGGACAGGGACGACAAGTGAGCAGTTCTTC. This sequence encodes CASSDLRTGTTSEQFF.

The chain combines TRBV5-4 with TRBJ2-3; perhaps TRBD1 as D (5 bases). The CDR3 totals 14 residues. Trimming stripped 2 bases from V and 5 bases from J, with 12 bases between. The germline CDR1 and CDR2 sequences are SGHNT and YYREEE (reference sequence). The CDR3 region is CASSFGGAEDTQYF. CDR3 sequence (DNA): TGTGCCAGCAGCTTCGGTGGGGCCGAAGATACGCAGTATTTT.

The rearrangement links TRBV5-1 to TRBJ1-1; a weak D match, TRBD1 (6 bases). The V gene lost 3 bases and the J gene lost 0 bases, with 21 bases spanning the gap. CDR1 and CDR2 from the germline V gene are SGHRS and YFSETQ. This CDR3 has 18 residues. In DNA, the CDR3 is TGCGCCAGCAGCTCGGCCTTGGACAGCCTTTTAATGAACACTGAAGCTTTCTTT. Amino acid sequence: CASSSALDSLLMNTEAFF.

The CDR3 spells CASSFDGYTF. In DNA form, the CDR3 reads TGTGCCAGCAGCTTCGATGGCTACACCTTC. The V gene is TRBV11-3, the J gene TRBJ1-2; D is unclear. Deletions cut 3 bases from V and 6 bases from J, with 2 bases between. Germline CDR1 and CDR2: SGHNT and YENEEA. The CDR3 runs 10 residues.

This clone was counted a single time. The chain combines TRBV5-6 with TRBJ1-3; 8 bases agree with TRBD1. Per the germline V gene, CDR1 is SGHDT and CDR2 is YYEEEE. V shed 6 bases, J shed 4 bases, and the junction held 6 bases outside the gene matches. This CDR3 has 14 residues. CDR3 DNA sequence: TGTGCCAGCACGACAGGGGTTTCAGGAAACACCATATATTTT. It codes for CASTTGVSGNTIYF.

This clone has a single count. This chain connects TRBV6-1 to TRBJ2-1; tentatively, D is TRBD2 (6 bases). Trimming cost V 0 bases and J 6 bases, with 15 bases left between them. The CDR3 contains 16 residues. In germline, CDR1 is MNHNS, CDR2 SASEGT. The CDR3 bases are TGTGCCAGCAGTGAAGCCGCCGGGGCCGGGGGCAATGAGCAGTTCTTC. Translated: CASSEAAGAGGNEQFF.

The chain employs TRBV10-3 and TRBJ2-3, with TRBD1 matching 7 bases. Germline V gives CDR1 ENHRY, CDR2 SYGVKD. With 2 bases clipped from V and 1 base from J, the junction kept 0 bases outside the gene matches. This CDR3 has 14 residues. The CDR3 DNA sequence: TGTGCCATCAGTGAGGGACAGGGCACAGATACGCAGTATTTT. Protein sequence: CAISEGQGTDTQYF.